This T cell receptor (beta chain) was documented in a study of blood T cell repertoires in COVID-19. Germline V gene sequence: CDR1 MNHEY, CDR2 SVGAGI. Trimming took off 4 bases at V and 0 bases at J, with 10 bases between the two ends. The CDR3 sequence is 16 residues long. Authors' methods: Researchers report that nucleated cell counts were estimated from reference gene primer amplification. Produced via immunoSEQ multiplex PCR; TCRdb's table is partial and in-frame only. V and J calls plus clone size are reproduced from that table; the DNA served to infer D and trimming. The sample lists 65,000 or so clones, 87% occurring once. In this sample, this clone turned up once.

The V call is TRBV6-5, the J call TRBJ1-6; possible D gene TRBD1, 5 bases. Sequencing was carried out using peripheral blood. The source of this sequence is a human donor with acute or convalescent COVID-19. The donor label of this sample is uncertain. CDR3 DNA sequence: TGTGCCAGCAGTTTACAGGAGACCTCCTATAATTCACCCCTCCACTTT. Translating it yields CASSLQETSYNSPLHF.